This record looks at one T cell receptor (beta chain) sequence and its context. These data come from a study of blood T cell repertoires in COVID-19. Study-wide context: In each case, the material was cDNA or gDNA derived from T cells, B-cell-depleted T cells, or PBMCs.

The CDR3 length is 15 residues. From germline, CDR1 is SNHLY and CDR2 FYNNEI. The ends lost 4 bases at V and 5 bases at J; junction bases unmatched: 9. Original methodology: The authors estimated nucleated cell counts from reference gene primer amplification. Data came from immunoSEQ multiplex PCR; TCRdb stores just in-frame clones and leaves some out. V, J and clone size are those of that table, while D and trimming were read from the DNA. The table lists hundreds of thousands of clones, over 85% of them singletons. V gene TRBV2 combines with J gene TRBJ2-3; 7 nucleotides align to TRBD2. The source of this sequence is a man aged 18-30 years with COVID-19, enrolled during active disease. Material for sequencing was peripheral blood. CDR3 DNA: TGTGCCAGCAGTGTCCGGGAGGTCCCTTTAGATACGCAGTATTTT. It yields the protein CASSVREVPLDTQYF.